What follows are 28 T cell receptor beta chains derived from one specimen sequenced in a study of T-cell memory formation after mild COVID-19. TCRdb re-derived calls from the 5' RACE reads in MiXCR, one entry per CDR3 protein. The data show about 610,000 distinct CDR3 sequences, around 16% seen once. Sequenced sample: PBMCs or a T cell subset sorted from them (not recorded which). The receptors were gathered from an adult woman who had mild COVID-19 (a few samples of this study predate the infection). Cell type and time point are not known.

The chain joins TRBV5-4 to TRBJ2-5, with D unresolved. The CDR3 runs to 15 residues. Germline CDR1 SGHNT, CDR2 YYREEE (reference sequence). Trimming took off 3 bases at V and 0 bases at J, with 12 bases between the two ends. CDR3 DNA sequence: TGTGCCAGCAGCTGGACGACGGGTAACCAAGAGACCCAGTACTTC. Amino acid sequence: CASSWTTGNQETQYF.

This clonotype was recorded a few times. The CDR3 loop is CASITSGAAYNEQFF. The CDR3 bases are TGTGCCAGCATCACTAGCGGGGCTGCCTACAATGAGCAGTTCTTC. The V call is TRBV7-9, the J call TRBJ2-1, with 10 bases aligning to TRBD2. The CDR3 is 15 residues long. The V segment lost 7 bases and the J segment 2 bases; nucleotides outside the gene matches: 5. Germline loops: CDR1 SEHNR, CDR2 FQNEAQ (reference sequence).

This rearrangement joins TRBV5-1 to TRBJ1-3; no firm D call. CDR1 and CDR2 (germline): SGHRS, YFSETQ. V was cut by 2 bases and J by 0 bases, with 9 bases left in between. CDR3 length: 15 residues. CDR3 residues: CASSFFANSGNTIYF. CDR3 nucleotides: TGCGCCAGCAGCTTTTTCGCAAACTCTGGAAACACCATATATTTT.

The chain is built from TRBV6-6 and TRBJ2-5; D ambiguous. The CDR3 spans 11 residues. The V gene lost 8 bases and the J gene lost 5 bases, with 9 bases spanning the gap. CDR1 is MNHNY and CDR2 is SVGAGI in the germline V gene (reference sequence). DNA of the CDR3: TGTGCCAGCGGTGGTAAGGAGACCCAGTACTTC. Translated, it gives CASGGKETQYF.

V is TRBV18 and J is TRBJ2-5; D is uncertain. In germline, CDR1 is KGHSH, CDR2 LQKENI. Trimming cost V 2 bases and J 5 bases, with 6 bases left between them. CDR3 length equals 12 residues. The CDR3 nucleotides are TGTGCCAGCTCACCAACATGGGAGACCCAGTACTTC. This translates into CASSPTWETQYF.

This clonotype was counted between two and nine times. The V call is TRBV4-1, the J call TRBJ2-5; TRBD1 might be the D (6 bases). The length of the CDR3 is 16 residues. Germline V gene sequence: CDR1 MGHRA, CDR2 YSYEKL. The V and J ends lost 2 bases and 1 base respectively, with 14 bases between them. The CDR3 loop is CASSQPGAEIQETQYF. For the CDR3, the DNA is TGCGCCAGCAGCCAACCAGGGGCCGAAATCCAAGAGACCCAGTACTTC.

V usage is TRBV6-5 and J usage is TRBJ2-3; D tentatively reads TRBD1 or TRBD2 (5 bases each). This CDR3 comprises 16 residues. V lost 5 bases and J lost 3, with 18 bases in between. Germline lookup yields CDR1 MNHEY and CDR2 SVGAGI. This CDR3 is CASSQRADWGTDTQYF. The CDR3, as DNA: TGTGCCAGCAGTCAACGGGCGGATTGGGGGACAGATACGCAGTATTTT.

The sample holds a few counts of this clonotype. The chain combines TRBV5-6 with TRBJ1-1; weak D call: TRBD1 (5 bases). The CDR3 runs 16 residues. Trimming took off 2 bases at V and 8 bases at J, with 22 bases between the two ends. Germline CDR1 and CDR2: SGHDT and YYEEEE. CDR3 in DNA: TGTGCCAGCAGCTTACTAAGTCCGGGCAGGGAGCCCGAAGCTTTCTTT. Encoded protein: CASSLLSPGREPEAFF. Full variable domain (remainder filled in from reference TRBV5-6 and TRBJ1-1): DAGVTQSPTHLIKTRGQQVTLRCSPKSGHDTVSWYQQALGQGPQFIFQYYEEEERQRGNFPDRFSGHQFPNYSSELNVNALLLGDSALYLCASSLLSPGREPEAFFGQGTRLTVV.

The chain joins TRBV12-3 or TRBV12-4 to TRBJ2-2; D unresolved. Trimming took off 6 bases at V and 2 bases at J, with 7 bases between the two ends. There are 13 residues in the CDR3. The CDR3 reads CASRTSNTGELFF. CDR3 nucleotide sequence: TGTGCCAGCAGAACCAGTAACACCGGGGAGCTGTTTTTT.

This clonotype was detected a few times. The chain recombines TRBV28 with TRBJ2-1; D is possibly TRBD1 (6 bases). Trimming removed 3 bases from V and 4 bases from J, with 16 bases in between. Germline lookup yields CDR1 MDHEN and CDR2 SYDVKM. This CDR3 contains 16 residues. This CDR3 reads CASSFWSQGNYNEQFF. DNA for the CDR3: TGTGCCAGCAGTTTTTGGTCCCAGGGGAATTACAATGAGCAGTTCTTC. Using reference TRBV28 and TRBJ2-1 for the parts outside the CDR3, the full variable domain is DVKVTQSSRYLVKRTGEKVFLECVQDMDHENMFWYRQDPGLGLRLIYFSYDVKMKEKGDIPEGYSVSREKKERFSLILESASTNQTSMYLCASSFWSQGNYNEQFFGPGTRLTVL.

J is TRBJ2-1 and V is TRBV9; 10 bases match TRBD2. Germline-derived CDR1 and CDR2 are SGDLS and YYNGEE. J gave up 2 bases and V 2 bases, and 4 bases lay outside the gene matches. The CDR3 is made up of 16 amino acids. The CDR3 sequence: CASSVASGGAYNEQFF. DNA of the CDR3: TGTGCCAGCAGCGTGGCTAGCGGGGGTGCCTACAATGAGCAGTTCTTC.

This clonotype has just a few counts. The rearrangement links TRBV12-3 or TRBV12-4 to TRBJ1-5; 7 nucleotides align to TRBD1. This CDR3 spans 15 amino acids. V lost 4 bases, J lost 3 bases, and 6 bases stayed unmatched. The CDR3 is CASSSSTGPNQPQHF. The CDR3 nucleotides are TGTGCCAGCAGTTCCTCGACAGGGCCCAATCAGCCCCAGCATTTT.

The CDR3 DNA follows: TGTGCCAGCAGCTTCGGACTAGCGGGCTACGAGCAGTACTTC. This gives the protein CASSFGLAGYEQYF. The chain uses TRBV9 and TRBJ2-7, with 11 bases matching TRBD2. Germline CDR1 reads SGDLS; CDR2 reads YYNGEE. The CDR3 is made up of 14 amino acids. With V trimmed by 4 bases and J by 3 bases, 3 bases remained unmatched.

This clonotype was seen more than once but under ten times. The chain has TRBV7-2 and TRBJ1-1, with no clear D. The germline gives CDR1 SGHTA, CDR2 FQGNSA. V shed 1 base and J shed 11 bases, with 2 bases lying between them. This CDR3 region has 9 residues. The DNA for the CDR3 is TGTGCCAGCAGCTTAGTTGCTTTCTTT. It translates to CASSLVAFF. The full variable domain, in which reference TRBV7-2 and TRBJ1-1 provide the parts outside the CDR3, is GAGVSQSPSNKVTEKGKDVELRCDPISGHTALYWYRQSLGQGLEFLIYFQGNSAPDKSGLPSDRFSAERTGGSVSTLTIQRTQQEDSAVYLCASSLVAFFGQGTRLTVV.

The chain is built from TRBV3-1 and TRBJ2-3; the D is unclear. Germline V gene lookup returns CDR1 LGHDT and CDR2 YNNKEL (reference sequence). The CDR3 extends over 15 amino acids. Trimming took 0 bases from V and 2 from J, leaving 9 bases between them. The CDR3 is CASSQDLGYTDTQYF. The CDR3 DNA sequence: TGTGCCAGCAGCCAAGATCTCGGGTACACAGATACGCAGTATTTT.

This clonotype has a single count. The DNA of the CDR3 is TGCGCCAGCAGCCAGAAGAGGAACACTGAAGCTTTCTTT. Protein product: CASSQKRNTEAFF. This chain uses TRBV4-3 with TRBJ1-1, with no clear D. Trimming took 3 bases from V and 1 from J, leaving 6 bases between them. This CDR3 has 13 amino acids. Germline CDR1 and CDR2: LGHNA and YSLEER.

V and J are TRBV24-1 and TRBJ1-1; 7 nucleotides line up with TRBD1. Per the germline V gene, CDR1 is KGHDR and CDR2 is SFDVKD. CDR3 size: 13 residues. The V gene end was trimmed by 8 bases and the J gene end by 4 bases; junction bases not matched to a gene: 6. The CDR3 nucleotides read TGTGCCACCATCGCCCCAGGGGGCACTGAAGCTTTCTTT. This codes for CATIAPGGTEAFF.

This clonotype was counted ten times or more. The genes are TRBV5-1 and TRBJ2-5; no firm D call. This CDR3 has 12 amino acids. V was clipped by 3 bases and J by 0 bases, with 3 bases between them. Germline V CDR1 and CDR2: SGHRS, YFSETQ. The DNA for the CDR3 is TGCGCCAGCAGCTACAACCAAGAGACCCAGTACTTC. Translation: CASSYNQETQYF.

The chain links TRBV18 to TRBJ1-1, with TRBD1 as a possible D gene (6 bases). The CDR3 is 15 residues long. Trimming shortened V by 1 base and J by 2 bases, and 11 bases separated the two germline ends. Germline V gene lookup returns CDR1 KGHSH and CDR2 LQKENI. This CDR3 reads CASSPRGPSNTEAFF. The CDR3 nucleotides read TGTGCCAGCTCACCACGGGGGCCTTCAAACACTGAAGCTTTCTTT.

The chain recombines TRBV5-1 with TRBJ2-7; 12 bases line up with TRBD2. J was trimmed by 2 bases and V by 3 bases; bases with no gene match: 9. The CDR3 contains 17 residues. Germline V CDR1 and CDR2: SGHRS, YFSETQ. In nucleotides, the CDR3 is TGCGCCAGCAGCTCGACCTCTAGCGGGGGGGCCGCCTACGAGCAGTACTTC. It specifies CASSSTSSGGAAYEQYF. Combining the CDR3 with reference TRBV5-1 and TRBJ2-7 gives the whole variable domain KAGVTQTPRYLIKTRGQQVTLSCSPISGHRSVSWYQQTPGQGLQFLFEYFSETQRNKGNFPGRFSGRQFSNSRSEMNVSTLELGDSALYLCASSSTSSGGAAYEQYFGPGTRLTVT.

DNA of the CDR3: TGCGCCAGCAGCCAAGTAAAGGGACATCTTAACTATGGCTACACCTTC. Translated, it gives CASSQVKGHLNYGYTF. This chain joins TRBV4-3 and TRBJ1-2; tentatively, D is TRBD1 (6 bases). Germline V gene data show CDR1 as LGHNA and CDR2 as YSLEER. Between the trimmed V and J ends, which lost 1 base and 1 base, there was a span of 13 bases. The CDR3 has 16 residues.

The genes are TRBV6-1 and TRBJ2-7, with D perhaps matching TRBD2 (5 bases). V was clipped by 8 bases and J by 0 bases, with 17 bases between them. This CDR3 has 15 residues. Germline V gives CDR1 MNHNS, CDR2 SASEGT. The CDR3 sequence is CASGSGRLSSYEQYF. In DNA form, the CDR3 reads TGTGCCAGCGGGAGCGGCAGGCTGAGCTCCTACGAGCAGTACTTC.

In its sample, this clonotype was seen a few times. The V gene is TRBV6-6, the J gene TRBJ2-7, with 9 bases identical to TRBD1. Germline trimming cut 5 bases from V and 6 bases from J; bases unmatched to any gene: 11. In germline, CDR1 is MNHNY, CDR2 SVGAGI (reference sequence). The CDR3 covers 15 residues. The CDR3 DNA sequence: TGTGCCAGCAGTGACCAGGGACAGGGTCGAGGCGAGCAGTACTTC. This encodes CASSDQGQGRGEQYF.

This clonotype has a handful of counts. The J gene is TRBJ1-3, the V gene TRBV6-2 or TRBV6-3; D perhaps matches TRBD1 (6 bases). CDR3 size: 15 residues. V lost 0 bases and J lost 4, with 10 bases in between. Germline V CDR1 and CDR2: MNHEY, SVGEGT. CDR3 region: CASSYSGGHGNTIYF. CDR3 coding DNA: TGTGCCAGCAGTTACTCCGGGGGGCACGGAAACACCATATATTTT.

This clonotype showed up just a few times. The DNA for the CDR3 is TGTGCCAGCAGTGAAGGGGGATCAGGGTTTCGGAATCAGCCCCAGCATTTT. This encodes CASSEGGSGFRNQPQHF. This chain connects TRBV25-1 to TRBJ1-5, with D maybe TRBD1 (5 bases). Trimming took off 2 bases at V and 4 bases at J, with 18 bases between the two ends. The germline gives CDR1 MGHDK, CDR2 SYGVNS. There are 17 residues in the CDR3.

This clonotype was seen repeatedly, ten times or more. Here the CDR3 DNA reads TGCGCCAGCAGCCAACGGACAGGGGGCCCAGATACGCAGTATTTT. It yields the protein CASSQRTGGPDTQYF. The chain links TRBV4-1 to TRBJ2-3, with 11 bases identical to TRBD1. V was clipped by 2 bases and J by 4 bases; unmatched bases: 2. This CDR3 has 15 amino acids. Germline V gene data show CDR1 as MGHRA and CDR2 as YSYEKL.

The chain couples TRBV6-6 to TRBJ2-1; 7 positions match TRBD1. The junction had 6 bases not matched to a gene; V was cut back by 4 bases and J by 3 bases. Germline V gene lookup returns CDR1 MNHNY and CDR2 SVGAGI (reference sequence). The CDR3 runs to 15 residues. The CDR3 coding sequence is TGTGCCAGCAGTTCACAGGGGTTGCACTACAATGAGCAGTTCTTC. This encodes CASSSQGLHYNEQFF.

This clonotype showed up many times. A junction boundary mismatches the germline segment, possibly from a read error. This sequence joins TRBV3-1 and TRBJ2-2; no reliable D call. The CDR3 sequence is 11 residues long. The V gene's germline CDR1 is LGHDT and CDR2 YNNKEL (reference sequence). As DNA, the CDR3 is TGCGCCAGCAGCCAGACCGGGGAGCTGTTTTTT. Its protein is CASSQTGELFF.